Below, 8 T cell receptor beta chains from the same sample are listed, as sequenced in a study of regulatory T cells in long-lasting Graves disease. Arm-PCR of CDR3 regions and iRepertoire HTBI primers were used to build TCR beta libraries. TCRdb called the multiplex PCR reads again in MiXCR, with one record for every CDR3 protein. The sample contains about 500,000 distinct CDR3 sequences, around 12% of which appear only once. The time point: newly diagnosed GD, antithyroid drugs for less than 3 months. Extracted RNA from PBMCs served as the source of the TCR library. These same records also appear under a second study, on T cells in Graves' hyperthyroidism and ophthalmopathy.

The sample here was peripheral blood mononuclear cells (PBMCs), taken at new diagnosis, from a patient treated with antithyroid drugs. The source is a woman aged 25 to 39 with Graves disease.

The chain recombines TRBV27 with TRBJ2-1; perhaps TRBD2 as D (6 bases). V gave up 3 bases and J gave up 5 bases, with 8 bases separating them. The CDR3 totals 13 residues. Per germline, CDR1 MNHEY and CDR2 SMNVEV (reference sequence). CDR3 DNA: TGTGCCAGCAGTTTGCGGGAAAACAATGAGCAGTTCTTC. It specifies CASSLRENNEQFF.

This clonotype was counted ten times or more. The chain has TRBV11-2 and TRBJ2-1; D might be TRBD1 (6 bases). The ends were cut back, 5 bases at V and 4 bases at J, with 15 bases in the middle. The CDR3 contains 15 residues. Germline V gene lookup returns CDR1 SGHAT and CDR2 FQNNGV. This chain's CDR3 is CASSPSTGTYNEQFF. The CDR3 DNA sequence: TGTGCCAGCAGCCCCTCGACAGGTACTTACAATGAGCAGTTCTTC.

This clonotype was recorded a few times. The rearrangement uses TRBV19 and TRBJ2-7, with a possible D match to TRBD2 (6 bases). The V gene lost 6 bases and the J gene lost 4 bases, with 19 bases spanning the gap. This CDR3 spans 15 amino acids. Germline-derived CDR1 and CDR2 are LNHDA and SQIVND (reference sequence). This CDR3 is CASRGIGGPNYEQYF. CDR3 sequence (DNA): TGTGCCAGTAGGGGAATCGGGGGACCTAATTACGAGCAGTACTTC.

The V call is TRBV11-2, the J call TRBJ2-7; either TRBD1 or TRBD2 may supply D (7 bases each). With 5 bases removed from V and 5 bases from J, the gap between germline ends came to 16 bases. This CDR3 contains 14 residues. Germline assignment: CDR1 SGHAT and CDR2 FQNNGV. In nucleotides, the CDR3 is TGTGCCAGCAGCAACCGACAGGGAGGGAACGAGCAGTACTTC. This translates into CASSNRQGGNEQYF.

There are a few counts of this clonotype. The V call is TRBV10-2, the J call TRBJ2-3; D is undetermined. This CDR3 region has 13 residues. Per germline, CDR1 WSHSY and CDR2 SAAADI. V was trimmed by 4 bases and J by 2 bases, leaving 7 bases between them. In nucleotides, the CDR3 is TGCGCCAGCAGTGGGACCACCACAGATACGCAGTATTTT. It translates to CASSGTTTDTQYF.

As for this clonotype: This may be a read error: a much more frequent sequence differs by one nucleotide. The chain recombines TRBV15 with TRBJ2-3, with a possible D match to TRBD1 (6 bases). The ends were cut back, 2 bases at V and 2 bases at J, with 11 bases in the middle. CDR3 length: 15 residues. CDR1 and CDR2 (germline): LNHNV, YYDKDF (reference sequence). CDR3 region: CATSRSGTTTDTQYF. The CDR3 DNA reads TGTGCCACCAGCAGATCCGGGACAACCACAGATACGCAGTATTTT.

This clonotype was seen a handful of times. This sequence joins TRBV19 and TRBJ2-7, with D tentatively TRBD1 (6 bases). This CDR3 comprises 15 residues. Trimming took off 5 bases at V and 2 bases at J, with 16 bases between the two ends. Per the germline V gene, CDR1 is LNHDA and CDR2 is SQIVND (reference sequence). CDR3 protein: CASSSRGEGTYEQYF. The DNA of the CDR3 is TGTGCCAGTAGTTCCAGGGGAGAGGGGACCTACGAGCAGTACTTC.

This clonotype was observed at least ten times. The chain joins TRBV6-5 to TRBJ1-5; 8 bases line up with TRBD1. The CDR3 spans 18 residues. V shed 4 bases and J 1 base; nucleotides not matched to a gene: 12. The germline V gene encodes CDR1 MNHEY and CDR2 SVGAGI. The CDR3 spells CASSSIRGQGVSNQPQHF. CDR3 nucleotides: TGTGCCAGCAGTTCTATCAGGGGGCAGGGTGTGAGCAATCAGCCCCAGCATTTT.